This T cell receptor beta chain appears in the sequencing data of a study of T-cell reconstitution after alpha-beta-depleted transplantation in children. The germline V gene has CDR1 SQVTM and CDR2 ANQGSEA. V was pared by 1 base and J by 2 bases, with 10 bases of the junction left unmatched. The CDR3 has 17 residues. This clonotype was seen more than once but under ten times. Unique molecular identifiers were incorporated during preparation of the TCRbeta library. Each CDR3 protein gets one entry after TCRdb re-called the PCR reads with MiXCR. The table records roughly 610,000 distinct CDR3 sequences, about 10% of them present only once.

The TCR sequence derives from a human donor who donated a stem cell graft to a child with acute myeloid leukemia. The rearrangement uses TRBV29-1 and TRBJ2-4; the match to TRBD1 covers 8 bases. The sample here was PBMCs from the stem cell graft donor, taken from the stem cell graft. The CDR3 here is CSVEAPAGGFSKNIQYF. In DNA form, the CDR3 reads TGCAGCGTTGAAGCCCCTGCAGGGGGCTTCTCCAAAAACATTCAGTACTTC.